One and the same sample provided the 2 T cell receptor beta chains below, sequenced in a study of T cells in Graves' hyperthyroidism and ophthalmopathy. Researchers amplified the TCR beta CDR3 regions from RNA transcripts. The HTBI primer set served for first-round RT-PCR of the TCR CDR3. TCRdb used MiXCR to reprocess the multiplex PCR reads, holding one entry per CDR3 protein. The profile covers hundreds of thousands of distinct CDR3 sequences, with 11% to 15% appearing a single time and almost 6% taken by the ten largest. The source material was blood. The receptor set was obtained from a woman aged 25 to 39 with Graves' hyperthyroidism that later progressed to Graves' ophthalmopathy.

This clonotype was seen many times. The chain links TRBV24-1 to TRBJ2-5; 9 bases match TRBD1. V lost 5 bases to trimming and J lost 3 bases; unmatched junction nucleotides: 6. The CDR3 runs 15 residues. Looked up from germline, CDR1 is KGHDR and CDR2 is SFDVKD. CDR3 sequence reads: CATSGQQGAKETQYF. CDR3 DNA: TGTGCCACCAGTGGACAACAGGGGGCCAAAGAGACCCAGTACTTC.

At least ten counts were recorded for this clonotype. The chain is built from TRBV6-1 and TRBJ1-1, with D perhaps TRBD1 (6 bases). This CDR3 has 12 amino acids. V dropped 7 bases and J dropped 7 bases, with 13 bases sitting between them. From germline, CDR1 is MNHNS and CDR2 SASEGT. CDR3 sequence (DNA): TGTGCCAGCAACAAGGGGGGACTTGAAGCTTTCTTT. Amino acids: CASNKGGLEAFF.